The rows below give T cell receptor beta chains drawn from one sample of a study of shared clonotypes between healthy human individuals. The repertoire was sequenced with immunoSEQ multiplex PCR; TCRdb's copy has only in-frame clones and lacks some. The repertoire holds a few million clones, with 90% to 95% as singletons. Sequencing used naive CD4+ T cells from PBMCs. The receptor set was obtained from a man between 18 and 29 years old in good health. Some clones in this sample may be carry-over from other donors' samples. The CDR3 runs from the conserved cysteine through the conserved F or W.

j_call | v_call | cdr3_aa
TRBJ2-1 | TRBV7-3 | CASSSSGNSYNEQFF
TRBJ2-7 | TRBV30 | CAWGTSYEQYF
TRBJ2-7 | TRBV5-6 | CASSWERRGYNEQYF
TRBJ1-1 | TRBV19 | CASSALETGTEAFF
TRBJ2-3 | TRBV4-2 | CASKRLAVSTDTQYF
TRBJ2-5 | TRBV14 | CASSRLSVGETQYF
TRBJ1-2 | TRBV27 | CAGRSTPGYTF
TRBJ2-7 | TRBV7-2 | CASSRQYEQYF
TRBJ1-2 | TRBV6-5 | CASSYLDKDGYGYTF
TRBJ2-7 | TRBV9 | CASSVGRQDLSREQYF